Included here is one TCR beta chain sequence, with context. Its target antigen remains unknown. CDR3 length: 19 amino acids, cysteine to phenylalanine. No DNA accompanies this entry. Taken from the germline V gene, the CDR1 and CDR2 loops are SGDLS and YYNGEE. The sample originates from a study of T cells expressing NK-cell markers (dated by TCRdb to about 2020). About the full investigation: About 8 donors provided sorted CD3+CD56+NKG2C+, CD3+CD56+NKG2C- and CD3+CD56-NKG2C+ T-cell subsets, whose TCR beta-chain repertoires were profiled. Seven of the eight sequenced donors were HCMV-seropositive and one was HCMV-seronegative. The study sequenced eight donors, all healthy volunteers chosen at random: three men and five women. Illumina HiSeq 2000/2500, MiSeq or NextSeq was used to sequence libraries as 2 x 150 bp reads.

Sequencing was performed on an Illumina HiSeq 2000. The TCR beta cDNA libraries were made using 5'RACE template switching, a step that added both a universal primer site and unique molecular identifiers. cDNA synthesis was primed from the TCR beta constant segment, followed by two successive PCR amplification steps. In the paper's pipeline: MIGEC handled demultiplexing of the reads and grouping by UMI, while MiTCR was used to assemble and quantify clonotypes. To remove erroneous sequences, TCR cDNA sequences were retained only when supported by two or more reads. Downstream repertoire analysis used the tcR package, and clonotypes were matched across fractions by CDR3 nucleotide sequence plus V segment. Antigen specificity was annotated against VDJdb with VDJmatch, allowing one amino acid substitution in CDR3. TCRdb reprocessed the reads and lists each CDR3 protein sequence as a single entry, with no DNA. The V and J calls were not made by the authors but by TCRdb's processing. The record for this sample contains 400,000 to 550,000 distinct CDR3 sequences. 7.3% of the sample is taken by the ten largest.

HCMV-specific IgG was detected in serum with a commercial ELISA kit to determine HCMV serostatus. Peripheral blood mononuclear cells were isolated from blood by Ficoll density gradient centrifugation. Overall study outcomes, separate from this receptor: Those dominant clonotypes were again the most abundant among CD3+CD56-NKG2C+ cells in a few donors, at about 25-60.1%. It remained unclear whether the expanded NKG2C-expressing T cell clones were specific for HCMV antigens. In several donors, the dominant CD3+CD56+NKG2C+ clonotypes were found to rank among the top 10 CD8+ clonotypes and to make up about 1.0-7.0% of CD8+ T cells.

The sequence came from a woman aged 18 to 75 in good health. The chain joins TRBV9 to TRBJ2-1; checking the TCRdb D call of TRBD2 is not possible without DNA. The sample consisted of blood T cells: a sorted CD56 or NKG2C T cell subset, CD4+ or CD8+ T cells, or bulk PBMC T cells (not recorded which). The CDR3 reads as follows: CASSVPTSGGYSSYNEQFF.